Presented here are 13 T cell receptor beta chains from one specimen sequenced in a study of cytomegalovirus exposure and HLA in healthy donors. The PCR used 60 Vbeta and 13 Jbeta primers. Repertoires were generated with immunoSEQ multiplex PCR, while TCRdb's copy carries only in-frame clones and drops some. The sample has 140,000 to 150,000 clones, roughly 72% seen once. The specimen sequenced was PBMCs. These receptors came from a man aged 40-55 years in good health and CMV-seronegative.

CDR3 loop: CASSETVNTEAFF. The DNA of the CDR3 is TGTGCCAGCAGTGAAACAGTAAACACTGAAGCTTTCTTT. The chain uses TRBV6-1 and TRBJ1-1; D not certain. The CDR3 is made up of 13 amino acids. V lost 2 bases to trimming and J lost 2 bases, with 6 bases between them. Germline CDR1 and CDR2: MNHNS and SASEGT.

This clone appeared once. The gene calls are TRBV18 and TRBJ1-1, with a tentative D call TRBD1 (5 bases). CDR1 and CDR2 from the germline V gene are KGHSH and LQKENI. Trimming removed 0 bases at V and 3 bases at J, with 8 bases between. CDR3 length equals 14 residues. The CDR3 sequence: CASSPPGGDTEAFF. DNA of the CDR3: TGTGCCAGCTCACCACCGGGAGGGGACACTGAAGCTTTCTTT.

J is TRBJ2-3 and V is TRBV7-9; TRBD1 agrees at 9 bases. CDR1 is SEHNR and CDR2 is FQNEAQ in the germline V gene (reference sequence). The CDR3 covers 16 residues. Trimming cost V 2 bases and J 3 bases; bases outside gene matches: 6. The CDR3 nucleotides read TGTGCCAGCAGCTTACCGTGGACAGGGGATACAGATACGCAGTATTTT. It yields the protein CASSLPWTGDTDTQYF.

This sequence joins TRBV19 and TRBJ2-1; TRBD2 might be the D (5 bases). Trimming cost V 11 bases and J 10 bases, with 15 bases left between them. Per the germline V gene, CDR1 is LNHDA and CDR2 is SQIVND (reference sequence). The length of the CDR3 is 11 residues. The CDR3 reads CAPRAGREQFF. The DNA for the CDR3 is TGTGCCCCAAGGGCGGGCAGGGAGCAGTTCTTC.

In DNA, the CDR3 is TGTGCCAGCAGGCCCGGGACAGGGAAAGATCAGCCCCAGCATTTT. This gives the protein CASRPGTGKDQPQHF. The genes are TRBV6-6 and TRBJ1-5, with 9 nucleotides matching TRBD1. The V gene end was trimmed by 6 bases and the J gene end by 5 bases; junction bases not matched to a gene: 8. The CDR3 consists of 15 residues. Germline CDR1 is MNHNY and CDR2 is SVGAGI (reference sequence).

This sequence joins TRBV5-1 and TRBJ2-1, with 8 bases that match TRBD1. The ends lost 2 bases at V and 4 bases at J; junction bases unmatched: 8. This CDR3 contains 16 residues. Germline V gives CDR1 SGHRS, CDR2 YFSETQ. The CDR3 reads CASSFSADRDYNEQFF. The CDR3 DNA reads TGCGCCAGCAGCTTTTCAGCGGACAGGGATTACAATGAGCAGTTCTTC.

The V gene is TRBV18, the J gene TRBJ2-5; D is uncertain. V was trimmed by 3 bases and J by 5 bases, leaving 10 bases between them. Germline V gene data show CDR1 as KGHSH and CDR2 as LQKENI. The CDR3 runs to 13 residues. The CDR3 DNA sequence: TGTGCCAGCTCACCGGGCCCCCGGGAGACCCAGTACTTC. Encoded protein: CASSPGPRETQYF.

The chain links TRBV7-2 to TRBJ1-2; D not resolved. V was shortened by 2 bases and J by 5 bases, with 9 bases between the two germline ends. The CDR3 runs to 13 residues. Germline V gives CDR1 SGHTA, CDR2 FQGNSA. CDR3: CASSLQAPYGYTF. CDR3 DNA sequence: TGTGCCAGCAGCTTACAGGCCCCTTATGGCTACACCTTC.

The gene calls are TRBV5-1 and TRBJ1-3, with 8 bases fitting TRBD1. With V trimmed by 0 bases and J by 2 bases, 7 bases remained unmatched. The germline CDR1 and CDR2 sequences are SGHRS and YFSETQ. This CDR3 is built from 17 residues. The CDR3 DNA reads as TGCGCCAGCAGCTTGGCCTGGCAGGGGGCTGCTGGAAACACCATATATTTT. It encodes CASSLAWQGAAGNTIYF.

This clone was detected once. The V gene is TRBV29-1, the J gene TRBJ1-5, with 8 bases aligning to TRBD1. Unmatched junction bases numbered 3, after V lost 6 bases and J lost 2 bases. Germline CDR1 SQVTM, CDR2 ANQGSEA. This CDR3 has 13 amino acids. The CDR3: CSVATGGNQPQHF. CDR3 nucleotide sequence: TGCAGCGTGGCGACAGGGGGCAATCAGCCCCAGCATTTT.

The chain combines TRBV15 with TRBJ2-7; D is possibly TRBD2 (5 bases). The CDR3 is 14 residues long. Germline lookup yields CDR1 LNHNV and CDR2 YYDKDF (reference sequence). V dropped 1 base and J dropped 3 bases, with 10 bases sitting between them. The CDR3 region has the DNA TGTGCCACCAGCAGAGGAGGAGGCAGCTACGAGCAGTACTTC. Translation: CATSRGGGSYEQYF.

The genes are TRBV30 and TRBJ2-1; 7 nucleotides agree with TRBD2. After removal of 5 bases from V and 0 bases from J, the junction contained 4 bases not matched to a gene. From germline, CDR1 is GTSNPN and CDR2 SVGIG (reference sequence). The CDR3 length is 14 residues. The CDR3 DNA sequence: TGTGCCTGGGGGAGGGAATACTCCTACAATGAGCAGTTCTTC. This encodes CAWGREYSYNEQFF.

This chain connects TRBV11-2 to TRBJ2-3, with a tentative D call TRBD2 (6 bases). Looked up from germline, CDR1 is SGHAT and CDR2 is FQNNGV. The V and J ends lost 6 bases and 1 base respectively, with 8 bases between them. The CDR3 length is 13 residues. The CDR3 DNA reads as TGTGCCAGCAGGGCTAGCGGCACAGATACGCAGTATTTT. Translating gives CASRASGTDTQYF.